This T cell receptor (beta chain) was recorded in a study of TIL therapy for anti-PD-1-resistant metastatic lung cancer. As to time point: pre-treatment sample, taken before nivolumab and TIL therapy. This CDR3 contains 13 residues. Germline CDR1 reads GTSNPN; CDR2 reads SVGIG (reference sequence). V lost 2 bases to trimming and J lost 10 bases, with 15 bases between them. This was the immunoSEQ v3 assay. Data came from immunoSEQ multiplex PCR; TCRdb stores just in-frame clones and leaves some out. The sample includes about 60,000 clones, more than 75% of them seen just once. The study, taken as a whole, reports: The cohort had more treatment-naive, never-smoker and oncogene-addicted patients than typical.

With respect to this clone: Its antigen is still unknown.

The material sequenced was blood, taken at baseline. The chain is built from TRBV30 and TRBJ2-1; D possibly corresponds to TRBD1 (6 bases). This sequence was found in a person aged 25 to 80 with non-small cell lung cancer. The DNA of the CDR3 is TGTGCCTGGAGTCCTGGACAGTACAGCGAGCAGTTCTTC. Translated: CAWSPGQYSEQFF.